This T cell receptor beta chain was documented in a study of blood T cell repertoires in COVID-19. Study at large: Nucleic acid was either cDNA or gDNA, and it came from T cells, B-cell-depleted T cells, or PBMCs.

Germline V gene data show CDR1 as SGHRS and CDR2 as YFSETQ. V gave up 3 bases and J gave up 12 bases, with 22 bases separating them. This CDR3 region has 14 residues. Here immunoSEQ multiplex PCR was the method, and the copy in TCRdb shows in-frame clones only, minus some. The data hold under 300,000 clones, with more than 60% observed a single time. The sequenced sample was peripheral blood. This chain uses TRBV5-1 with TRBJ2-7, with D perhaps TRBD1 (6 bases). The source is a woman aged 40 to 50 with active or convalescent COVID-19. The CDR3 DNA is TGCGCCAGCAGCTCCCTACAGGGTTGGGAGAATTTGTACTTC. It specifies CASSSLQGWENLYF.